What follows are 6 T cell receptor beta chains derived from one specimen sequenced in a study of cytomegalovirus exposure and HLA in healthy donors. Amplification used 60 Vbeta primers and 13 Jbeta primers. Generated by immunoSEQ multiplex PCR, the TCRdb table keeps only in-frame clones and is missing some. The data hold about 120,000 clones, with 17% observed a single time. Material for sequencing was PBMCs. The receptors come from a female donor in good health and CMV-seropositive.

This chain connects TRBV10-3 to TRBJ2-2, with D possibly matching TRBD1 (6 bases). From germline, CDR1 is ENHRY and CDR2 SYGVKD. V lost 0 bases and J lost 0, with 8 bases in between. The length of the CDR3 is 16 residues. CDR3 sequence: CAISESRQANTGELFF. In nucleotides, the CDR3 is TGTGCCATCAGTGAGTCTCGACAGGCGAACACCGGGGAGCTGTTTTTT.

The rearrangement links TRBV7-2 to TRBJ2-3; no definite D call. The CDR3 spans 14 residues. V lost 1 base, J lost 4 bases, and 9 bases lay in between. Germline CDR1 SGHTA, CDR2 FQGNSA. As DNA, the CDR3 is TGTGCCAGCAGCTTAGAAGGTAGCCCAGATACGCAGTATTTT. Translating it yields CASSLEGSPDTQYF.

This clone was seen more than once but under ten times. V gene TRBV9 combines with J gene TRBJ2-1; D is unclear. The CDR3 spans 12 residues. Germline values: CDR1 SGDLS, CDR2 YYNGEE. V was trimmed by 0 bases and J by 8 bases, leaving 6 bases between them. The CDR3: CASSVANDEQFF. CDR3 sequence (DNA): TGTGCCAGCAGCGTAGCTAACGATGAGCAGTTCTTC.

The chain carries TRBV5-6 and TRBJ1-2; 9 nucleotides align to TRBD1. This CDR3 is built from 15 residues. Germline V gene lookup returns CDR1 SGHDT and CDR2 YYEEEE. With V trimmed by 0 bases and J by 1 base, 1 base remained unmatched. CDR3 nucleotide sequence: TGTGCCAGCAGCTTGGGGGACAGGGTTAACTATGGCTACACCTTC. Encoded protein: CASSLGDRVNYGYTF.

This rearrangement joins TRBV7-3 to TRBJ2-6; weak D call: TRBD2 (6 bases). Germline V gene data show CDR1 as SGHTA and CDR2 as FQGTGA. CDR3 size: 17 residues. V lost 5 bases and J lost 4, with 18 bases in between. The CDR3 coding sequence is TGTGCCAGCAGCCCAGGGATGTTGGGGAGGGGGGCCAACGTCCTGACTTTC. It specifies CASSPGMLGRGANVLTF.

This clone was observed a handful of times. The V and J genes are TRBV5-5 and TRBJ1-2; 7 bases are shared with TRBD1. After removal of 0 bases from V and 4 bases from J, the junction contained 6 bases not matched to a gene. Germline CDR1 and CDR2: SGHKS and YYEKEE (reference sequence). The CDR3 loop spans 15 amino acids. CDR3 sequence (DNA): TGTGCCAGCAGCTTGGGCGGCAGGGGGGTCTATGGCTACACCTTC. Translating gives CASSLGGRGVYGYTF.